The 21 T cell receptor beta chains presented below share a single source sample, sequenced in a study of chemoradiotherapy in HPV16-positive cancers. Method: immunoSEQ multiplex PCR; TCRdb's copy keeps in-frame clones and lacks some. The data show fewer than 25,000 clones, with around 78% seen just once and 2.6% held by the top ten. This material was obtained from a patient who underwent chemoradiotherapy. These receptors were obtained from a human donor with HPV-associated anogenital cancer.

The chain employs TRBV30 and TRBJ1-5, with TRBD1 identical over 7 bases. The CDR3 covers 13 residues. V lost 3 bases, J lost 3 bases, and 2 bases stayed unmatched. Germline loops: CDR1 GTSNPN, CDR2 SVGIG (reference sequence). The DNA of the CDR3 is TGTGCCTGGAGGGGACAGCCCAATCAGCCCCAGCATTTT. Its protein product is CAWRGQPNQPQHF.

The chain couples TRBV11-2 to TRBJ1-2, with a possible D match to TRBD1 (6 bases). Germline V gene sequence: CDR1 SGHAT, CDR2 FQNNGV. The CDR3 totals 17 residues. V lost 4 bases to trimming and J lost 6 bases, with 24 bases between them. This CDR3 is CASSSQPGATGGDGYTF. The CDR3 DNA sequence: TGTGCCAGCAGCTCCCAGCCAGGGGCCACCGGAGGCGATGGCTACACCTTC. Full variable domain (remainder filled in from reference TRBV11-2 and TRBJ1-2): EAGVAQSPRYKIIEKRQSVAFWCNPISGHATLYWYQQILGQGPKLLIQFQNNGVVDDSQLPKDRFSAERLKGVDSTLKIQPAKLEDSAVYLCASSSQPGATGGDGYTFGSGTRLTVV.

The rearrangement links TRBV4-2 to TRBJ2-2; D not resolved. The CDR3 covers 16 residues. Trimming removed 4 bases at V and 0 bases at J, with 12 bases between. Germline V gene sequence: CDR1 LGHNA, CDR2 YNFKEQ. The CDR3: CASSPGLGANTGELFF. The CDR3 region has the DNA TGTGCCAGCAGCCCTGGTTTGGGCGCGAACACCGGGGAGCTGTTTTTT.

The rearrangement links TRBV28 to TRBJ2-4, with TRBD2 matching 7 bases. CDR1 and CDR2 (germline): MDHEN, SYDVKM. V was clipped by 5 bases and J by 8 bases; unmatched bases: 15. This CDR3 has 16 amino acids. This chain's CDR3 is CASSPLVMGGSDIQYF. In nucleotides, the CDR3 is TGTGCCAGCAGTCCCCTCGTTATGGGCGGGAGCGACATTCAGTACTTC.

This rearrangement joins TRBV9 to TRBJ2-3; possibly TRBD2 for D (5 bases). Germline V gene sequence: CDR1 SGDLS, CDR2 YYNGEE. Trimming removed 0 bases from V and 0 bases from J, with 5 bases in between. This CDR3 region has 14 residues. Here the CDR3 DNA reads TGTGCCAGCAGCGTAGGGACTAGCACAGATACGCAGTATTTT. Residues: CASSVGTSTDTQYF. The full variable domain, with the rest looked up from reference TRBV9 and TRBJ2-3, is DSGVTQTPKHLITATGQRVTLRCSPRSGDLSVYWYQQSLDQGLQFLIQYYNGEERAKGNILERFSAQQFPDLHSELNLSSLELGDSALYFCASSVGTSTDTQYFGPGTRLTVL.

V is TRBV11-2 and J is TRBJ1-5; TRBD1 agrees at 9 bases. The CDR3 runs 16 residues. Germline lookup yields CDR1 SGHAT and CDR2 FQNNGV. After removal of 5 bases from V and 6 bases from J, the junction contained 11 bases not matched to a gene. The CDR3 region is CASSLGLQGAAQPQHF. CDR3 coding DNA: TGTGCCAGCAGCCTCGGGCTACAGGGGGCGGCTCAGCCCCAGCATTTT. The full variable domain, its missing parts supplied by reference TRBV11-2 and TRBJ1-5, is EAGVAQSPRYKIIEKRQSVAFWCNPISGHATLYWYQQILGQGPKLLIQFQNNGVVDDSQLPKDRFSAERLKGVDSTLKIQPAKLEDSAVYLCASSLGLQGAAQPQHFGDGTRLSIL.

This chain joins TRBV7-8 and TRBJ1-4; 11 bases match TRBD1. Germline V gene data show CDR1 as SGHVS and CDR2 as FQNEAQ. V lost 6 bases, J lost 5 bases, and 5 bases stayed unmatched. This CDR3 comprises 15 residues. CDR3 region: CASRLGTGGNEKLFF. The CDR3 region has the DNA TGTGCCAGCAGACTCGGGACAGGGGGAAATGAAAAACTGTTTTTT.

The chain has TRBV30 and TRBJ2-3, with 8 bases lining up with TRBD2. The CDR3 spans 16 residues. Germline loops: CDR1 GTSNPN, CDR2 SVGIG (reference sequence). The junction had 9 bases not matched to a gene; V was cut back by 0 bases and J by 4 bases. The CDR3 coding sequence is TGTGCCTGGAGTGTACGGAAGCGGGAGTTGGCAGATACGCAGTATTTT. It yields the protein CAWSVRKRELADTQYF.

The chain couples TRBV6-5 to TRBJ2-5, with 13 bases aligning to TRBD2. From germline, CDR1 is MNHEY and CDR2 SVGAGI. This CDR3 comprises 15 residues. J was trimmed by 3 bases and V by 4 bases; bases with no gene match: 2. CDR3 sequence reads: CASSFGTSGKETQYF. The CDR3 DNA reads TGTGCCAGCAGTTTCGGGACTAGCGGGAAAGAGACCCAGTACTTC.

The gene calls are TRBV19 and TRBJ1-2, with D possibly being TRBD1 (5 bases). V gave up 3 bases and J gave up 2 bases, with 13 bases separating them. CDR1 and CDR2 from the germline V gene are LNHDA and SQIVND (reference sequence). The CDR3 spans 15 residues. CDR3 sequence reads: CASSMIQGRNYGYTF. The CDR3 coding sequence is TGTGCCAGTAGTATGATTCAGGGACGGAACTATGGCTACACCTTC.

The count of this clone is one. This rearrangement joins TRBV9 to TRBJ2-3; 7 bases match TRBD1. Germline V gene sequence: CDR1 SGDLS, CDR2 YYNGEE. The CDR3 runs to 14 residues. J gave up 4 bases and V 3 bases, and 5 bases lay outside the gene matches. CDR3 nucleotides: TGTGCCAGCAGCGGTGGGACAGCCGCAGATACGCAGTATTTT. Translating gives CASSGGTAADTQYF.

This clone was found a few times. J is TRBJ1-5 and V is TRBV6-1; 7 nucleotides match TRBD1. Germline V gene data show CDR1 as MNHNS and CDR2 as SASEGT. V shed 6 bases, J shed 0 bases, and the junction held 5 bases outside the gene matches. The CDR3 has 15 amino acids. CDR3 amino acids: CASRGTVNSNQPQHF. The CDR3 DNA reads as TGTGCCAGCAGAGGGACAGTCAATAGCAATCAGCCCCAGCATTTT.

This chain uses TRBV7-9 with TRBJ1-3; D not resolved. Germline lookup yields CDR1 SEHNR and CDR2 FQNEAQ (reference sequence). V shed 2 bases and J shed 2 bases, with 13 bases lying between them. The CDR3 is made up of 16 amino acids. CDR3 nucleotides: TGTGCCAGCAGCTTAACCGTCGGATCGCCTGGAAACACCATATATTTT. Its translation: CASSLTVGSPGNTIYF.

This clone showed up just a few times. The rearrangement links TRBV2 to TRBJ1-1; D is undetermined. The germline gives CDR1 SNHLY, CDR2 FYNNEI. V lost 4 bases to trimming and J lost 3 bases, with 6 bases between them. The CDR3 length is 12 residues. The CDR3 sequence is CASSGRYTEAFF. Here the CDR3 DNA reads TGTGCCAGCAGTGGGAGATACACTGAAGCTTTCTTT.

As concerns this clone: One end of the junction fails to match germline, which may point to a read error. The chain uses TRBV19 and TRBJ2-1; possibly TRBD1 for D (6 bases). The CDR3 has 16 residues. In germline, CDR1 is LNHDA, CDR2 SQIVND (reference sequence). CDR3 nucleotides: TGTGCCAGCAGTAAGGACAGCGCCGGGTTCTACAATGAGCAGTTCTTC. Its translation: CASSKDSAGFYNEQFF.

The chain has TRBV10-3 and TRBJ2-3; 10 nucleotides line up with TRBD2. Germline V gene sequence: CDR1 ENHRY, CDR2 SYGVKD. V lost 6 bases, J lost 0 bases, and 12 bases stayed unmatched. This CDR3 is 18 amino acids long. CDR3 protein: CAISRRLAGDASTDTQYF. The CDR3 DNA is TGTGCCATCAGCCGCCGGCTAGCGGGGGATGCTAGCACAGATACGCAGTATTTT.

The rearrangement joins TRBV5-4 to TRBJ2-5, with TRBD1 matching 8 bases. Germline V lookup: CDR1 SGHNT, CDR2 YYREEE (reference sequence). The length of the CDR3 is 13 residues. V lost 4 bases, J lost 5 bases, and 4 bases stayed unmatched. The CDR3 loop is CASSGSGGETQYF. The CDR3 DNA reads as TGTGCCAGCAGCGGATCAGGGGGCGAGACCCAGTACTTC.

V and J are TRBV19 and TRBJ2-3; 9 positions match TRBD1. Trimming cost V 3 bases and J 2 bases; bases outside gene matches: 9. Germline assignment: CDR1 LNHDA and CDR2 SQIVND (reference sequence). CDR3 length equals 17 residues. The CDR3 nucleotides read TGTGCCAGTAGTATTTCCCGGACAGGGGTGATCACAGATACGCAGTATTTT. Protein sequence: CASSISRTGVITDTQYF.

The chain couples TRBV7-6 to TRBJ2-2, with unresolved D. CDR1 SGHVS and CDR2 FNYEAQ come from the germline V gene. The CDR3 totals 16 residues. V was shortened by 5 bases and J by 1 base, with 14 bases between the two germline ends. The CDR3 loop is CASSRAIQGNTGELFF. In nucleotides, the CDR3 is TGTGCCAGCAGCAGAGCCATTCAAGGGAACACCGGGGAGCTGTTTTTT.

The chain combines TRBV28 with TRBJ1-2; the D gene is possibly TRBD1 (5 bases). CDR1 is MDHEN and CDR2 is SYDVKM in the germline V gene. This CDR3 has 14 amino acids. Trimming removed 6 bases from V and 0 bases from J, with 11 bases in between. This CDR3 reads CASSDSSSNYGYTF. CDR3 coding DNA: TGTGCCAGCAGCGACAGTTCCTCTAACTATGGCTACACCTTC.

The chain links TRBV28 to TRBJ2-5; D is unresolved. The CDR3 is made up of 11 amino acids. Germline V gene lookup returns CDR1 MDHEN and CDR2 SYDVKM. The V gene lost 7 bases and the J gene lost 7 bases, with 10 bases spanning the gap. The CDR3 nucleotides read TGTGCCAGCAAGGGAAGGACGACCCAGTACTTC. Translation: CASKGRTTQYF.